The clone carrying this T cell receptor (beta chain) was seen a single time. The study drew participants aged roughly 18 to 95 years from some 23 US areas. Recovered status in Cohort 3 required two negative PCRs, clearance, or symptom resolution. J was trimmed by 5 bases and V by 3 bases; bases with no gene match: 12. Germline lookup yields CDR1 GTSNPN and CDR2 SVGIG (reference sequence). The CDR3 contains 16 residues. Authors' data handling: Quantification of nucleated cells was approximated via reference gene primer amplification. Profiled with immunoSEQ multiplex PCR; TCRdb holds only in-frame clones, not every one. The D gene and trimming were derived from the DNA, and the V and J assignments and clone size from that table. The sample has hundreds of thousands of clones; approximately 90% are singletons. This sample is drawn from a study of blood T cell repertoires in COVID-19. As for the study in general: Material from acute and convalescent COVID-19 was sourced from the United States, Italy and Spain.

The source is a man between 40 and 49 years old who had recovered from COVID-19. This sequence joins TRBV30 and TRBJ2-5; 10 nucleotides line up with TRBD1. Sequenced: PBMCs or T cells enriched from blood (not recorded which). The CDR3 spells CAWRHPGQGPGETQYF. DNA for the CDR3: TGTGCCTGGAGACATCCGGGACAGGGGCCTGGGGAGACCCAGTACTTC.